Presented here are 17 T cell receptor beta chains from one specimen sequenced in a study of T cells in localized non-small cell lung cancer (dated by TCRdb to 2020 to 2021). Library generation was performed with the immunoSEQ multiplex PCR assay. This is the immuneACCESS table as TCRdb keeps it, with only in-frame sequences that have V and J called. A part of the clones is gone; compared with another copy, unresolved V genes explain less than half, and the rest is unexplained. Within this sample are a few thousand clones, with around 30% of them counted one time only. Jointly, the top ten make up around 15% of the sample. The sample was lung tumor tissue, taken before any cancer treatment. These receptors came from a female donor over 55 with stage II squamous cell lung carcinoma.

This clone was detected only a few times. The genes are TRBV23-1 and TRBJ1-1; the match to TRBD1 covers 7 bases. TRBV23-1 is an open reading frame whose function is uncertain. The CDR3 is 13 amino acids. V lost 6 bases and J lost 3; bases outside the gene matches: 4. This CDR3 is CASSLGQDTEAFF. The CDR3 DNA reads TGCGCCAGCAGCTTAGGACAGGACACTGAAGCTTTCTTT.

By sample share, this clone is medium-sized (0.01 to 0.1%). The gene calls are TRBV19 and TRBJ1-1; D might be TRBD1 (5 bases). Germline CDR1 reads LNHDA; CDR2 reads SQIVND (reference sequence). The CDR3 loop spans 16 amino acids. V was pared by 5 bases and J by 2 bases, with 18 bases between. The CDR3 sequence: CASSGTARPTNTEAFF. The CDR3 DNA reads TGTGCCAGTAGTGGGACCGCACGCCCCACAAACACTGAAGCTTTCTTT.

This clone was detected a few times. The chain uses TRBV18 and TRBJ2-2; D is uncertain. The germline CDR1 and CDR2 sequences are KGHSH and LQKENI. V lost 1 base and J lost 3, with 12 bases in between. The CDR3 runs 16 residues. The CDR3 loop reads CASSPLGVSHTGELFF. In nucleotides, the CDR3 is TGTGCCAGCTCACCACTTGGAGTTTCTCACACCGGGGAGCTGTTTTTT.

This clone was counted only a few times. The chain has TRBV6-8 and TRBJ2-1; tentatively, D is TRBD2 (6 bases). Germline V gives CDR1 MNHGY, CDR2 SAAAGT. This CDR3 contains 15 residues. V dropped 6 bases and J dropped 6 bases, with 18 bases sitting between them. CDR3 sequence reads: CASSPRALGSNEQFF. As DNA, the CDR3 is TGTGCCAGCAGCCCGCGCGCCCTCGGGAGCAATGAGCAGTTCTTC.

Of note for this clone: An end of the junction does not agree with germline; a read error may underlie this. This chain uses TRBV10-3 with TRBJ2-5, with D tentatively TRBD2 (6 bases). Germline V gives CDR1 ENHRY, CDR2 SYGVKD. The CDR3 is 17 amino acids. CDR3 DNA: TGTGCCAGCAGTGAGCGAACGCCGGGAGCTCGGCGGGAGACCCAGTACTTC. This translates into CASSERTPGARRETQYF.

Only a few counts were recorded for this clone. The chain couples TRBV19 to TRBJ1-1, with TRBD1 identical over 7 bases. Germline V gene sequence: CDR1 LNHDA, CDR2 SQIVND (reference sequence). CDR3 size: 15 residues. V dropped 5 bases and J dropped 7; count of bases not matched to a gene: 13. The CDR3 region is CASSYRGATGNEAFF. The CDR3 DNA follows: TGTGCCAGTAGTTACCGTGGGGCGACAGGGAATGAAGCTTTCTTT.

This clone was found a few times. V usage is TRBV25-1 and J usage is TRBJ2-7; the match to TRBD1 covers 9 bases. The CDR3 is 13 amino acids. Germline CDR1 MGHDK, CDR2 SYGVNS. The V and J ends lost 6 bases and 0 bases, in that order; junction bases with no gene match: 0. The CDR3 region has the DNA TGTGCCAGCAGGGACAGGGGCTCCTACGAGCAGTACTTC. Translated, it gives CASRDRGSYEQYF.

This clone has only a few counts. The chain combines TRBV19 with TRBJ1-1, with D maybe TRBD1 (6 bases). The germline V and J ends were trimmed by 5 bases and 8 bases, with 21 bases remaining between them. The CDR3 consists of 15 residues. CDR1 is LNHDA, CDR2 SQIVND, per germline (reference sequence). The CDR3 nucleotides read TGTGCCAGTAGTCTACAATGGGGACACGGAGAGGAAGCTTTCTTT. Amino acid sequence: CASSLQWGHGEEAFF.

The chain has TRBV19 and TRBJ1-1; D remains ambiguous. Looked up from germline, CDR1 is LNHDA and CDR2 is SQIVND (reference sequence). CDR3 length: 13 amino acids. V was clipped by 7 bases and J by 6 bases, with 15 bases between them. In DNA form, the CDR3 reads TGTGCCAGTACCCTCAGTTCCACGGCTGAAGCTTTCTTT. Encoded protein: CASTLSSTAEAFF.

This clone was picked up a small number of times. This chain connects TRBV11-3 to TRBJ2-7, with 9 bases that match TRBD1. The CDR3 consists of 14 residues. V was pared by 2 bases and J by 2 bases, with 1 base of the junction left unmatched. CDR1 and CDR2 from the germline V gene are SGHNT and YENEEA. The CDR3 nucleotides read TGTGCCAGCAGCTTACGACAGGGGGCCTACGAGCAGTACTTC. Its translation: CASSLRQGAYEQYF.

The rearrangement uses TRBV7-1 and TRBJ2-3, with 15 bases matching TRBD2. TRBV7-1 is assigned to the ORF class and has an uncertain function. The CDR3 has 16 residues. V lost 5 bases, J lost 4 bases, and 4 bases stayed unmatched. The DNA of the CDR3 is TGTGCCAGCAGCCCCGGGACTAGCGGGGGGTCAGATACGCAGTATTTT. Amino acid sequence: CASSPGTSGGSDTQYF.

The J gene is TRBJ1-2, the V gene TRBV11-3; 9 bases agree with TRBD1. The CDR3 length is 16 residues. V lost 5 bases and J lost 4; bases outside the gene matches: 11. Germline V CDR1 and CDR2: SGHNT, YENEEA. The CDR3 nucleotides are TGTGCCAGCAGCCCAGCGGGACAGGGAAGGAGCTATGGCTACACCTTC. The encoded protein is CASSPAGQGRSYGYTF.

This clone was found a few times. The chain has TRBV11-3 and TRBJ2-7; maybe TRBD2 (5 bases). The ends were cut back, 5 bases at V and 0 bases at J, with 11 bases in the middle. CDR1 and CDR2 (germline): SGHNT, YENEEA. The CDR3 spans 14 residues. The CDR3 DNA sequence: TGTGCCAGCAGCCGGTCTCGGGGCTCCTACGAGCAGTACTTC. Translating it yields CASSRSRGSYEQYF. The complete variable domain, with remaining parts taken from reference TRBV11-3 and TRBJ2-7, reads EAGVVQSPRYKIIEKKQPVAFWCNPISGHNTLYWYLQNLGQGPELLIRYENEEAVDDSQLPKDRFSAERLKGVDSTLKIQPAELGDSAVYLCASSRSRGSYEQYFGPGTRLTVT.

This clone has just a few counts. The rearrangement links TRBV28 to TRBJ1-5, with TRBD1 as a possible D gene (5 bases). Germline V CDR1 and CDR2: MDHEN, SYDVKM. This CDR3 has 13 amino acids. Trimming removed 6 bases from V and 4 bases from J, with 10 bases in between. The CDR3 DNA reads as TGTGCCAGCAGAAGACAGCCAAATCAGCCCCAGCATTTT. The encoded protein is CASRRQPNQPQHF. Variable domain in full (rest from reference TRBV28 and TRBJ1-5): DVKVTQSSRYLVKRTGEKVFLECVQDMDHENMFWYRQDPGLGLRLIYFSYDVKMKEKGDIPEGYSVSREKKERFSLILESASTNQTSMYLCASRRQPNQPQHFGDGTRLSIL.

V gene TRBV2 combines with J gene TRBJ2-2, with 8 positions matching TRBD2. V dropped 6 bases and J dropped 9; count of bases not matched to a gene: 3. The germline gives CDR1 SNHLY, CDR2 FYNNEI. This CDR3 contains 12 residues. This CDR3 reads CASSGTRWELFF. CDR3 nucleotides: TGTGCCAGCAGCGGGACTAGGTGGGAGCTGTTTTTT.

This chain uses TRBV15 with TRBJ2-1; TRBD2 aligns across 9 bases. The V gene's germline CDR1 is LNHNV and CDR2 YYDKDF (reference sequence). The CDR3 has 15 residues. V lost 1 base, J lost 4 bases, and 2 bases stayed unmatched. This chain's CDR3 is CATSRGSGGYNEQFF. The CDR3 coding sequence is TGTGCCACCAGCAGAGGTAGCGGGGGTTACAATGAGCAGTTCTTC.

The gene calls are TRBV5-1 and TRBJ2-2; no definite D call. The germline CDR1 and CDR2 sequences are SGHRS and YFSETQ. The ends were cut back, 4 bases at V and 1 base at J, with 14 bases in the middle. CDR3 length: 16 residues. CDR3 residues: CASSPIAGVNTGELFF. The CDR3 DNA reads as TGCGCCAGCAGCCCAATCGCAGGAGTGAACACCGGGGAGCTGTTTTTT.